These 29 T cell receptor beta chains were all obtained from the same sample, sequenced in a study of T cells in narcolepsy. Assay used: immunoSEQ multiplex PCR; TCRdb lists only in-frame clones, some missing. The data show 30,000 to 35,000 clones, with 80% to 85% seen just once and about 2.5% held by the top ten. The sequenced sample consisted of CD45RA- memory CD4+ T cells from PBMCs. These receptors were collected from a human donor with narcolepsy.

The V call is TRBV7-2, the J call TRBJ1-2; 7 bases align to TRBD1. The CDR3 totals 14 residues. V was clipped by 5 bases and J by 8 bases; unmatched bases: 11. Germline-derived CDR1 and CDR2 are SGHTA and FQGNSA. The CDR3, as DNA: TGTGCCAGCAGCAGAGGGGCGGCGGGACAGGGCTACACCTTC. Residues: CASSRGAAGQGYTF.

This clone was seen a handful of times. The V gene is TRBV6-6, the J gene TRBJ1-3; no reliable D call. V lost 10 bases, J lost 0 bases, and 7 bases lay in between. The V gene's germline CDR1 is MNHNY and CDR2 SVGAGI (reference sequence). The CDR3 runs to 12 residues. The CDR3 DNA sequence: TGTGCCATTTCCGACTCTGGAAACACCATATATTTT. The encoded protein is CAISDSGNTIYF.

The chain is built from TRBV5-4 and TRBJ2-7, with TRBD1 identical over 7 bases. The V segment lost 4 bases and the J segment 0 bases; nucleotides outside the gene matches: 7. The CDR3 runs 15 residues. Germline V gene sequence: CDR1 SGHNT, CDR2 YYREEE (reference sequence). CDR3 amino acids: CASSPPGQLSYEQYF. The CDR3 region has the DNA TGTGCCAGCAGCCCCCCGGGACAGCTCTCCTACGAGCAGTACTTC.

This sequence joins TRBV2 and TRBJ2-7, with TRBD2 matching over 9 bases. There are 15 residues in the CDR3. Germline V gene lookup returns CDR1 SNHLY and CDR2 FYNNEI. V was pared by 5 bases and J by 4 bases, with 9 bases of the junction left unmatched. CDR3 coding DNA: TGTGCCAGCAGTCCTAGACCGGGACTAGCTTACGAGCAGTACTTC. Encoded protein: CASSPRPGLAYEQYF.

The chain employs TRBV13 and TRBJ1-1; 8 bases agree with TRBD1. Trimming took 3 bases from V and 4 from J; bases not matched to a gene: 7. The CDR3 loop spans 15 amino acids. The germline V gene has CDR1 PRHDT and CDR2 FYEKMQ (reference sequence). CDR3 DNA sequence: TGTGCCAGCAGCTTTGGACAGGGAGTCGTCACTGAAGCTTTCTTT. This translates into CASSFGQGVVTEAFF. The variable domain in full, with the rest retrieved from reference TRBV13 and TRBJ1-1, is AAGVIQSPRHLIKEKRETATLKCYPIPRHDTVYWYQQGPGQDPQFLISFYEKMQSDKGSIPDRFSAQQFSDYHSELNMSSLELGDSALYFCASSFGQGVVTEAFFGQGTRLTVV.

This clone was detected only a few times. In DNA form, the CDR3 reads TGTGCCAGTAATAGTAGGGGAGGAGCGAACACTGAAGCTTTCTTT. This encodes CASNSRGGANTEAFF. The rearrangement joins TRBV19 to TRBJ1-1; D is possibly TRBD1 (5 bases). CDR1 and CDR2 (germline): LNHDA, SQIVND (reference sequence). Trimming removed 7 bases at V and 1 base at J, with 16 bases between. The length of the CDR3 is 15 residues.

V and J are TRBV7-8 and TRBJ2-3; 8 bases are a match to TRBD2. The germline CDR1 and CDR2 sequences are SGHVS and FQNEAQ. The CDR3 extends over 15 amino acids. Germline trimming cut 6 bases from V and 0 bases from J; bases unmatched to any gene: 5. CDR3: CASSRGGRSTDTQYF. The CDR3 DNA is TGTGCCAGCAGTCGGGGGGGAAGGAGCACAGATACGCAGTATTTT.

The V and J genes are TRBV7-2 and TRBJ2-3, with 9 bases lining up with TRBD1. Germline V gene sequence: CDR1 SGHTA, CDR2 FQGNSA. There are 16 residues in the CDR3. V gave up 5 bases and J gave up 0 bases; unmatched junction bases: 6. The CDR3 loop reads CASSIRQGGSTDTQYF. The CDR3 bases are TGTGCCAGCAGCATTCGACAGGGGGGGAGCACAGATACGCAGTATTTT.

In its sample, this clone was seen once. CDR3 sequence: CASSLWGQENRGAFF. In DNA, the CDR3 is TGTGCCAGCAGCTTGTGGGGACAGGAGAACAGGGGAGCTTTCTTT. This chain connects TRBV5-5 to TRBJ1-1; 8 nucleotides match TRBD1. Germline V CDR1 and CDR2: SGHKS, YYEKEE (reference sequence). With 1 base clipped from V and 10 bases from J, the junction kept 12 bases outside the gene matches. CDR3 size: 15 residues. Drawing the rest from reference TRBV5-5 and TRBJ1-1, the complete variable domain is DAGVTQSPTHLIKTRGQQVTLRCSPISGHKSVSWYQQVLGQGPQFIFQYYEKEERGRGNFPDRFSARQFPNYSSELNVNALLLGDSALYLCASSLWGQENRGAFFGQGTRLTVV.

V usage is TRBV2 and J usage is TRBJ2-7; D gene unclear. The CDR3 runs 12 residues. Germline loops: CDR1 SNHLY, CDR2 FYNNEI. Trimming shortened V by 2 bases and J by 7 bases, and 9 bases separated the two germline ends. The CDR3 loop is CASSESGEEQYF. CDR3 bases: TGTGCCAGCAGTGAATCAGGCGAGGAGCAGTACTTC.

This sequence joins TRBV29-1 and TRBJ2-4; D is ambiguous. Germline V lookup: CDR1 SQVTM, CDR2 ANQGSEA. V was cut by 7 bases and J by 5 bases, with 18 bases left in between. The length of the CDR3 is 14 residues. The CDR3 DNA follows: TGCAGCGCCCGGGCCGGAGAAGTACAAAACATTCAGTACTTC. Encoded protein: CSARAGEVQNIQYF. Together with reference TRBV29-1 and TRBJ2-4, the CDR3 gives the full variable domain: SAVISQKPSRDICQRGTSLTIQCQVDSQVTMMFWYRQQPGQSLTLIATANQGSEATYESGFVIDKFPISRPNLTFSTLTVSNMSPEDSSIYLCSARAGEVQNIQYFGAGTRLSVL.

J is TRBJ2-1 and V is TRBV5-1, with TRBD2 identical over 11 bases. The V gene's germline CDR1 is SGHRS and CDR2 YFSETQ. V shed 1 base, J shed 1 base, and the junction held 7 bases outside the gene matches. The CDR3 extends over 18 amino acids. The DNA of the CDR3 is TGCGCCAGCAGCTTGATGGCTAGCGGGGGGACGTCCTACAATGAGCAGTTCTTC. Protein product: CASSLMASGGTSYNEQFF.

The chain employs TRBV5-1 and TRBJ2-2; no definite D call. Trimming left V 1 base short and J 6 bases short, with 10 bases between. CDR1 SGHRS and CDR2 YFSETQ come from the germline V gene. The CDR3 loop spans 14 amino acids. The CDR3 sequence is CASSLKSSAGELFF. DNA for the CDR3: TGCGCCAGCAGCTTGAAATCATCCGCCGGGGAGCTGTTTTTT. Based on the CDR3 plus reference TRBV5-1 and TRBJ2-2, the full variable domain is KAGVTQTPRYLIKTRGQQVTLSCSPISGHRSVSWYQQTPGQGLQFLFEYFSETQRNKGNFPGRFSGRQFSNSRSEMNVSTLELGDSALYLCASSLKSSAGELFFGEGSRLTVL.

This clone appeared a few times. The rearrangement uses TRBV5-1 and TRBJ1-1, with 7 bases aligning to TRBD1. The CDR3 covers 18 residues. V lost 0 bases, J lost 0 bases, and 11 bases stayed unmatched. CDR1 is SGHRS, CDR2 YFSETQ, per germline. The chain's CDR3 is CASSLAQGGRGMNTEAFF. DNA for the CDR3: TGCGCCAGCAGCTTGGCCCAGGGGGGGCGCGGGATGAACACTGAAGCTTTCTTT.

Concerning this clone itself: The junction departs from germline at one end; a sequencing error may be responsible. The gene calls are TRBV2 and TRBJ2-7; 9 positions agree with TRBD1. The CDR3 is 14 residues long. CDR1 is SNHLY, CDR2 FYNNEI, per germline. CDR3 region: CASNKPGQGFSEGF. The CDR3 region has the DNA TGTGCCAGCAATAAACCGGGACAGGGTTTCTCCGAGGGCTTC.

This sequence joins TRBV7-3 and TRBJ1-1; D is unclear. There are 14 residues in the CDR3. V was cut by 1 base and J by 1 base, with 7 bases left in between. Germline CDR1 and CDR2: SGHTA and FQGTGA. The DNA for the CDR3 is TGTGCCAGCAGCTTAAACCGCCAGAACACTGAAGCTTTCTTT. It translates to CASSLNRQNTEAFF. Looking up the rest from reference TRBV7-3 and TRBJ1-1 gives the full variable domain: GAGVSQTPSNKVTEKGKYVELRCDPISGHTALYWYRQSLGQGPEFLIYFQGTGAADDSGLPNDRFFAVRPEGSVSTLKIQRTERGDSAVYLCASSLNRQNTEAFFGQGTRLTVV.

The genes are TRBV7-9 and TRBJ2-2; D is unclear. Looked up from germline, CDR1 is SEHNR and CDR2 is FQNEAQ (reference sequence). CDR3 length equals 13 residues. V was clipped by 2 bases and J by 6 bases, with 7 bases between them. CDR3 protein: CASSLSGAGELFF. CDR3 nucleotides: TGTGCCAGCAGCTTATCTGGGGCCGGGGAGCTGTTTTTT.

This chain connects TRBV4-3 to TRBJ1-4; D is unclear. V lost 0 bases, J lost 8 bases, and 4 bases lay in between. Germline CDR1 LGHNA, CDR2 YSLEER. CDR3 length: 12 residues. In nucleotides, the CDR3 is TGCGCCAGCAGCCAAGATAGGGAAAAACTGTTTTTT. Translation gives CASSQDREKLFF.

The chain recombines TRBV7-2 with TRBJ1-1, with D possibly being TRBD1 (5 bases). Germline loops: CDR1 SGHTA, CDR2 FQGNSA. With 1 base removed from V and 6 bases from J, the gap between germline ends came to 12 bases. The CDR3 extends over 14 amino acids. The CDR3 nucleotides read TGTGCCAGCAGCTTAGGGCAGGGCGGCCCTGAAGCTTTCTTT. It codes for CASSLGQGGPEAFF. Complete variable domain (other parts from reference TRBV7-2 and TRBJ1-1): GAGVSQSPSNKVTEKGKDVELRCDPISGHTALYWYRQSLGQGLEFLIYFQGNSAPDKSGLPSDRFSAERTGGSVSTLTIQRTQQEDSAVYLCASSLGQGGPEAFFGQGTRLTVV.

The rearrangement links TRBV4-1 to TRBJ1-4; D remains ambiguous. The CDR3 extends over 17 amino acids. V was trimmed by 4 bases and J by 6 bases, leaving 21 bases between them. Germline V CDR1 and CDR2: MGHRA, YSYEKL. CDR3 sequence reads: CASSLRSFRTPDEKLFF. The DNA of the CDR3 is TGCGCCAGCAGCCTCCGTTCCTTTCGGACGCCAGATGAAAAACTGTTTTTT.

V usage is TRBV6-5 and J usage is TRBJ2-7, with a tentative D call TRBD1 (6 bases). The CDR3 spans 11 residues. Trimming cost V 6 bases and J 7 bases, with 10 bases left between them. Germline V gene sequence: CDR1 MNHEY, CDR2 SVGAGI. The CDR3 reads CASSLDREQYF. CDR3 in DNA: TGTGCCAGCAGCTTAGACAGGGAGCAGTACTTC.

This clone turned up a few times. This chain uses TRBV19 with TRBJ1-1; tentative D call: TRBD1 (6 bases). Germline V gives CDR1 LNHDA, CDR2 SQIVND (reference sequence). CDR3 size: 14 residues. V lost 4 bases, J lost 3 bases, and 12 bases lay in between. The CDR3 protein is CASSTAGADTEAFF. CDR3 bases: TGTGCCAGTAGTACCGCAGGGGCGGACACTGAAGCTTTCTTT.

The chain couples TRBV6-5 to TRBJ1-1; D is uncertain. Trimming removed 8 bases from V and 5 bases from J, with 15 bases in between. Germline loops: CDR1 MNHEY, CDR2 SVGAGI. There are 13 residues in the CDR3. This CDR3 is CASGYWRGTEAFF. CDR3 DNA sequence: TGTGCCAGCGGGTATTGGAGAGGGACTGAAGCTTTCTTT.

The chain carries TRBV5-5 and TRBJ1-1; no clear D gene. Germline V gene data show CDR1 as SGHKS and CDR2 as YYEKEE (reference sequence). Trimming pared 0 bases from V and 4 bases from J, leaving 7 bases between. The CDR3 contains 13 residues. In DNA form, the CDR3 reads TGTGCCAGCAGCTTGGGTACGGGCACTGAAGCTTTCTTT. This gives the protein CASSLGTGTEAFF.

The chain joins TRBV6-6 to TRBJ2-6, with D uncertain. The germline V and J ends were trimmed by 4 bases and 1 base, with 8 bases remaining between them. Germline V gives CDR1 MNHNY, CDR2 SVGAGI (reference sequence). CDR3 length equals 15 residues. CDR3 protein: CASSLQRSGANVLTF. CDR3 DNA sequence: TGTGCCAGCAGTTTACAGCGATCTGGGGCCAACGTCCTGACTTTC.

This rearrangement joins TRBV5-4 to TRBJ2-5; TRBD2 agrees at 7 bases. The CDR3 loop spans 17 amino acids. V trimming: 4 bases; J trimming: 5 bases; junction bases outside the gene matches: 17. Germline V gene sequence: CDR1 SGHNT, CDR2 YYREEE (reference sequence). The CDR3 reads CASSRTLVGTNRETQYF. The CDR3 nucleotides are TGTGCCAGCAGCCGGACCCTTGTAGGGACTAATCGGGAGACCCAGTACTTC.

The chain joins TRBV4-3 to TRBJ1-2, with D perhaps TRBD1 (6 bases). V shed 1 base and J shed 3 bases, with 6 bases lying between them. Per the germline V gene, CDR1 is LGHNA and CDR2 is YSLEER. CDR3 length equals 13 residues. The CDR3 DNA follows: TGCGCCAGCAGCCAAGCAGGGGACTATGGCTACACCTTC. Encoded protein: CASSQAGDYGYTF.

The rearrangement uses TRBV15 and TRBJ1-2; D ambiguous. Trimming cost V 0 bases and J 5 bases, with 13 bases left between them. The V gene's germline CDR1 is LNHNV and CDR2 YYDKDF (reference sequence). The CDR3 totals 15 residues. CDR3: CATSREGGAFYGYTF. The CDR3 DNA reads as TGTGCCACCAGCAGAGAGGGAGGTGCATTTTATGGCTACACCTTC.

The chain carries TRBV14 and TRBJ1-1; perhaps TRBD1 as D (5 bases). V lost 4 bases and J 0 bases, leaving 9 bases between the germline ends. The CDR3 runs 14 residues. Per the germline V gene, CDR1 is SGHDN and CDR2 is FVKESK. In DNA, the CDR3 is TGTGCCAGCAGCCTGGGACTAATGAACACTGAAGCTTTCTTT. Translating it yields CASSLGLMNTEAFF.